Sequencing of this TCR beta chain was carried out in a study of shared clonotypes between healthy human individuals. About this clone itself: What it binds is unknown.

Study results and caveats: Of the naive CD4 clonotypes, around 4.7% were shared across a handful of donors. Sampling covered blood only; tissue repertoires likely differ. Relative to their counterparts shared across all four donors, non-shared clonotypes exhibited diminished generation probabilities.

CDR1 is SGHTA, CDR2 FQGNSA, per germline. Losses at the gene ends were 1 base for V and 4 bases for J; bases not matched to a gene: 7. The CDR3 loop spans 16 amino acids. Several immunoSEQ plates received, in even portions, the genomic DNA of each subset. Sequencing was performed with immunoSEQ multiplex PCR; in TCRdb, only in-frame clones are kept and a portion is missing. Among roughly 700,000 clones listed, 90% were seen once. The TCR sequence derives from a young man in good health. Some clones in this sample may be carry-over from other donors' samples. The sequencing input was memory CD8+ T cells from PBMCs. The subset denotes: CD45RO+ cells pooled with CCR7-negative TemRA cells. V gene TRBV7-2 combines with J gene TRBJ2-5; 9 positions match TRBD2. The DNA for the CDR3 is TGTGCCAGCAGCTTAGGCCTAGCGGGGAGGGTAGAGACCCAGTACTTC. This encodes CASSLGLAGRVETQYF.